This TCR beta chain was retrieved from a study of T cell repertoires in cytomegalovirus infection (dated by TCRdb to 2018 to 2020). About the study as a whole: Donor HLA type was relevant to the analysis, as public TCR beta signatures indicated carriage of CMV infection together with the matching HLA type.

The listed sequencing device is Illumina HiSeq 1500. Through fastp at Q25 and MiXCR, TCRdb rebuilt clones from the public reads, retaining in-frame beta chains. CDR3 protein duplicates are merged, each entry listing the most common genes and DNA. In all, the sample holds about 740,000 distinct CDR3 sequences, and 35% of those were seen once. The ten largest clonotypes hold roughly 2.8% of the sample. This clonotype was recorded a few times. It has no known antigen specificity. Base qualities are not recorded, but no much larger clone differs from it by a single base. The CDR3 runs 18 amino acids, cysteine and phenylalanine included. Just the 54-base CDR3 DNA is kept, in frame starting at base 1. The junction shows trimming of 4 bases on V and 2 bases on J, plus 23 bases between the germline ends. Broad study findings and their caveats: The ex vivo response was dominated by HLA-C-restricted CMV-specific TCR beta clonotypes, and the single most frequent clonotype in two of eight donors was supplied by these HLA-C-restricted clonotypes. Cumulative frequency of public TCR beta family members discriminated carriers of CMV infection plus the relevant HLA type in this cohort and an independent approximately 360-donor cohort.

The sample taken for sequencing was PBMCs. The sequence is built from TRBV23-1 and TRBJ1-2, and possibly TRBD1, on 6 matching bases. TRBV23-1 is placed among ORFs of uncertain function. The TCR comes from a human donor in good health (CMV status not recorded). Some clones in this sample may be carry-over from other donors' samples. The CDR3 in this case is CASSPMRGLTGANYGYTF. The DNA is TGCGCCAGCAGTCCTATGAGGGGCCTCACGGGGGCCAACTATGGCTACACCTTC.